This T cell receptor beta chain was documented in a study of OX40 agonist ivuxolimab in advanced cancers. At the level of the whole study: The costimulatory receptor OX40 (CD134) was targeted by ivuxolimab, a fully human IgG2 agonistic monoclonal antibody. The dose-escalation cohort was almost 85% male with a mean age of about 65 years, ranging from about 20 to 85. Prior anti-PD-1, anti-PD-L1 or anti-CTLA-4 therapy was permitted, and 30% to 45% of dose-escalation patients had received checkpoint inhibitors. Intravenous ivuxolimab was administered to patients every 2 weeks at six dose levels: 0.01, 0.1, 0.3, 1.5, 3 and 10 mg/kg. Of the roughly 52 patients in dose escalation, some 20 had hepatocellular carcinoma, some 15 had melanoma, 9 had renal cell carcinoma and 9 had head and neck cancer. The purpose of peripheral TCRbeta sequencing was to test whether ivuxolimab changed TCR sequence diversity and led to clonal T-cell expansion. The monotherapy dose-escalation portion (N ≈ 56 patients) of the phase I ivuxolimab trial is reported in the paper. Partial responses occurred in three dose-escalation patients, of whom one had hepatocellular carcinoma and two had cutaneous melanoma.

For this clone: This receptor's antigen is unknown. Per-nucleotide qualities are absent, and no much larger clonotype sits a single base away.

The trial excluded patients who had a history of autoimmune disease or who were on systemic immunosuppression. Peripheral blood for TCR sequencing was collected from all dose cohorts at baseline, on cycle 4 day 1, and on cycle 7 day 1. The samples were drawn from a first-in-human, open-label, multicenter phase I dose-escalation trial of ivuxolimab. Adults with locally advanced or metastatic melanoma, renal cell, hepatocellular, or head and neck squamous cell carcinoma were enrolled in the trial. Before TCR sequencing, CD4+ and CD8+ T cells were separately sorted from peripheral blood. The germline V gene (reference sequence) supplies CDR1 SEHNR and CDR2 FQNEAQ. V trim: 5 bases; J trim: 8 bases; unmatched bases: 3. The CDR3 starts with the cysteine, ends with the phenylalanine, and has 12 residues. CDR3 DNA is the only sequence kept; it has 36 bases, read in frame from the first base. Genomic DNA was isolated from the sorted cells so that the TCRbeta CDR3 region could be sequenced. The immunoSEQ Assay was used for sequencing of TCRbeta CDR3 regions. Imported from immuneACCESS, the table was reduced by TCRdb to in-frame sequences with V and J called. These copies leave out some clones; in studies compared against another copy, an unresolved V gene accounts for under half, and the cause of the remainder is not known. The sample table lists about 62,000 clones, under 95% of them with a count of one. The top ten clonotypes cover over 9.5% of the sample.

Study-wide findings and limitations: The antigen specificity of the peripheral T cells that underwent clonal expansion was not determined. Low levels of normalized T-cell clonal expansion were also seen in some nonresponding patients. After ivuxolimab, more expanded clones were found on average in CD8+ T cells than in CD4+ T cells. At doses of 0.1 to 3.0 mg/kg, clonal expansion of both CD4+ and CD8+ T cells in blood was seen between baseline and week 6. In the 0.1-3.0 mg/kg groups, partial responders had among the lowest normalized peripheral clonal expansion, particularly in CD8+ T cells.

The V and J segments used are TRBV7-9 and TRBJ2-1; TRBD1 agrees with 7 junctional bases. The input for sequencing was CD4+ or CD8+ T cells sorted from blood, taken in a trial of the OX40 agonist ivuxolimab. The sequence was collected from an adult with an advanced solid tumor such as melanoma, head and neck, liver or kidney cancer. The DNA reads as follows: TGTGCCAGCAGCGTCACAGGGGATGAGCAGTTCTTC. This gives the protein CASSVTGDEQFF.